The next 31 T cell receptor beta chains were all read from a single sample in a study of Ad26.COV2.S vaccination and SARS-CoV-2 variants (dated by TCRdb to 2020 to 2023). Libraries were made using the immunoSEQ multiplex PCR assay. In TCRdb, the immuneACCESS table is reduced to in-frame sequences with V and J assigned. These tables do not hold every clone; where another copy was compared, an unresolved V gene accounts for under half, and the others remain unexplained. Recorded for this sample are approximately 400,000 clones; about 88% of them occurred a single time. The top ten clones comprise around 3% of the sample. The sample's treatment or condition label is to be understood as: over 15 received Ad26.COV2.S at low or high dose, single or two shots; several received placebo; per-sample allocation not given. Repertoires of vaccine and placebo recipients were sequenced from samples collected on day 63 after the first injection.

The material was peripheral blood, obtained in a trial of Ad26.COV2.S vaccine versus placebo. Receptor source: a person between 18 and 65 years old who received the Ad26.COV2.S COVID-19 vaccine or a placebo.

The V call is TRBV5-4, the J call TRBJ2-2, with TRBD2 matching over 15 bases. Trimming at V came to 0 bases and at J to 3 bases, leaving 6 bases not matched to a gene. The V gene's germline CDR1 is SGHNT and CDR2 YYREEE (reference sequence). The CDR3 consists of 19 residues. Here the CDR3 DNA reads TGTGCCAGCAGCTTGGGACAGGGACTAGCGGGGGGCGACACCGGGGAGCTGTTTTTT. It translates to CASSLGQGLAGGDTGELFF.

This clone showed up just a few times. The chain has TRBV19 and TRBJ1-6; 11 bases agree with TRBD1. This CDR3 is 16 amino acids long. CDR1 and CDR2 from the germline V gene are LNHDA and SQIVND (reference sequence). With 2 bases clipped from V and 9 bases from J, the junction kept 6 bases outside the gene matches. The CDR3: CASSIQRGTGGSPLHF. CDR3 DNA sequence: TGTGCCAGTAGTATACAACGCGGGACAGGGGGTTCACCCCTCCACTTT.

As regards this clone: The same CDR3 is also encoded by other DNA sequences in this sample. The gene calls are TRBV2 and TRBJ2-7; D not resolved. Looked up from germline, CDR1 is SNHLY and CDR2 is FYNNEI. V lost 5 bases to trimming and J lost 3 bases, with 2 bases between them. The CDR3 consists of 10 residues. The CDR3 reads CASSSYEQYF. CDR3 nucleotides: TGTGCCAGCAGTAGCTACGAGCAGTACTTC. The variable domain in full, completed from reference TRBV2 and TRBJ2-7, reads EPEVTQTPSHQVTQMGQEVILRCVPISNHLYFYWYRQILGQKVEFLVSFYNNEISEKSEIFDDQFSVERPDGSNFTLKIRSTKLEDSAMYFCASSSYEQYFGPGTRLTVT.

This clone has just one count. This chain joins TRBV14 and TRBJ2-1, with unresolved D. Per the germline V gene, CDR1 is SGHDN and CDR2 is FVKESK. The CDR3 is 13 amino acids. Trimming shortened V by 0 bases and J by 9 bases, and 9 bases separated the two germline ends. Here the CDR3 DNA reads TGTGCCAGCAGCCAAGAAAGTCTGCGTGAGCAGTTCTTC. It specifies CASSQESLREQFF.

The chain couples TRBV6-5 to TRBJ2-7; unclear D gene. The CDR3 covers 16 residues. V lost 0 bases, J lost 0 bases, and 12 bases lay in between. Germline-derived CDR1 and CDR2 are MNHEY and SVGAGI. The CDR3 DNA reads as TGTGCCAGCAGTTACTCGATCCAGGACCACTCCTACGAGCAGTACTTC. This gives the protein CASSYSIQDHSYEQYF.

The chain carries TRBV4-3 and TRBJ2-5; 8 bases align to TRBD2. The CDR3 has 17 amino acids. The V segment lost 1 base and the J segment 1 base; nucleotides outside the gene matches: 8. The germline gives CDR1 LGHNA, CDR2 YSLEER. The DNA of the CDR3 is TGCGCCAGCAGCCAAGTGCGGGGGGCAAAAGGCCAAGAGACCCAGTACTTC. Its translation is CASSQVRGAKGQETQYF.

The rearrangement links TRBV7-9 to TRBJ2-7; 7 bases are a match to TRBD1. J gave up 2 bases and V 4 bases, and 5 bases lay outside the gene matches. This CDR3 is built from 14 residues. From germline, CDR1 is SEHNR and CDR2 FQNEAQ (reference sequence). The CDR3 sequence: CASSWGQMAYEQYF. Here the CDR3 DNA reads TGTGCCAGCAGCTGGGGACAGATGGCCTACGAGCAGTACTTC.

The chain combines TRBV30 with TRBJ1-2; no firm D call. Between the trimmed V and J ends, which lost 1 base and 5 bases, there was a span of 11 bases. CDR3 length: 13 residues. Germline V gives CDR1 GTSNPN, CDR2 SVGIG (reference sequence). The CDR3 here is CAWSASELYGYTF. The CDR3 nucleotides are TGTGCCTGGAGTGCCTCAGAGCTATATGGCTACACCTTC.

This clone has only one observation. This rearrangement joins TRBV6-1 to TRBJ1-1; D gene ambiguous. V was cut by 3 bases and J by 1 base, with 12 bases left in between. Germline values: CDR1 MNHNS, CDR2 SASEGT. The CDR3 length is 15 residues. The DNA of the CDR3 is TGTGCCAGCAGTGAGGGATCCTATTGGAACACTGAAGCTTTCTTT. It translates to CASSEGSYWNTEAFF.

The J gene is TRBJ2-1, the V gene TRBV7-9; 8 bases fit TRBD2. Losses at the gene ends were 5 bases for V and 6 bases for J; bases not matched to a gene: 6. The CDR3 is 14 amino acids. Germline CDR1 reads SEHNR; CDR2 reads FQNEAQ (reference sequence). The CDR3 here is CASSGRLASNEQFF. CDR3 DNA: TGTGCCAGCAGCGGCAGACTAGCGAGCAATGAGCAGTTCTTC. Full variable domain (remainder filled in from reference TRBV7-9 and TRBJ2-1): DTGVSQNPRHKITKRGQNVTFRCDPISEHNRLYWYRQTLGQGPEFLTYFQNEAQLEKSRLLSDRFSAERPKGSFSTLEIQRTEQGDSAMYLCASSGRLASNEQFFGPGTRLTVL.

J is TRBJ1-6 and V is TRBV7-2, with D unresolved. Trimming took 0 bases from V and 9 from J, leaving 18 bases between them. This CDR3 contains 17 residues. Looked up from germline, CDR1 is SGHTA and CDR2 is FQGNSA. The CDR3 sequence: CASSLASAGTRTSPLHF. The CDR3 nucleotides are TGTGCCAGCAGCTTAGCTTCGGCAGGTACCCGGACTTCACCCCTCCACTTT.

The CDR3 DNA reads TGTGCCAGCTCTATCACCGGGGGAACGGGGAGGACTGAAGCTTTCTTT. This codes for CASSITGGTGRTEAFF. The V gene is TRBV18, the J gene TRBJ1-1, with D possibly being TRBD1 (5 bases). CDR1 is KGHSH and CDR2 is LQKENI in the germline V gene. V lost 6 bases and J 5 bases, leaving 22 bases between the germline ends. There are 16 residues in the CDR3.

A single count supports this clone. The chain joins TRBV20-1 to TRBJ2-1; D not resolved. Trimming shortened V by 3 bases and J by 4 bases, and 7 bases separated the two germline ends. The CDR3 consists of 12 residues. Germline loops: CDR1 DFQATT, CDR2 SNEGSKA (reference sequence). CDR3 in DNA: TGCAGTGCTAGTTCCCCTTACAATGAGCAGTTCTTC. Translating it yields CSASSPYNEQFF.

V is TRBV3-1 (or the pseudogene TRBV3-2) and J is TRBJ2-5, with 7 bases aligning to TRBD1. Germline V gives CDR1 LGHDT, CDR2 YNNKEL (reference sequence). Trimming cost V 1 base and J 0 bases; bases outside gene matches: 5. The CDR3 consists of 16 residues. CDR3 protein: CASSQGLGQNQETQYF. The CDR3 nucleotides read TGTGCCAGCAGCCAAGGCTTGGGACAGAACCAAGAGACCCAGTACTTC.

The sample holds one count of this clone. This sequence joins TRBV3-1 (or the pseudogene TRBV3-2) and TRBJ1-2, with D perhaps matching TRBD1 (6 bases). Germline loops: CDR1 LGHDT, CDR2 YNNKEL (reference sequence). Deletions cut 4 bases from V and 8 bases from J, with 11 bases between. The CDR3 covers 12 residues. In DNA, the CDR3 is TGTGCCAGCAGCCGTGAACAGGGCGGCTACACCTTC. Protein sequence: CASSREQGGYTF.

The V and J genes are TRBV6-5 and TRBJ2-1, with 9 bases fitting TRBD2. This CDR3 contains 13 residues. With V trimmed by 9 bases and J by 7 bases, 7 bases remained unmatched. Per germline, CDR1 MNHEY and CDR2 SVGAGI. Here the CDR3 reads CASISGRTNEQFF. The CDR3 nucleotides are TGTGCCAGTATTAGCGGGAGAACGAATGAGCAGTTCTTC.

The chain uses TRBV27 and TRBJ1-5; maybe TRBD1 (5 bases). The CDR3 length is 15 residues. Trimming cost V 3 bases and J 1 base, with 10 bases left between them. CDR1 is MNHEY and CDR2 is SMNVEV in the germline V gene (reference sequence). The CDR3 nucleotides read TGTGCCAGCAGTTTCCACGGGGGAAGCAATCAGCCCCAGCATTTT. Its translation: CASSFHGGSNQPQHF.

CDR3 nucleotide sequence: TGTGCCAGCAGCCAGGACTCTGGACGCCTCTCACCCTCCTACAATGAGCAGTTCTTC. Amino acids: CASSQDSGRLSPSYNEQFF. V usage is TRBV6-2 or TRBV6-3 and J usage is TRBJ2-1; possible D gene TRBD2, 5 bases. The CDR3 totals 19 residues. CDR1 is MNHEY and CDR2 is SVGEGT in the germline V gene. Trimming removed 6 bases from V and 0 bases from J, with 24 bases in between.

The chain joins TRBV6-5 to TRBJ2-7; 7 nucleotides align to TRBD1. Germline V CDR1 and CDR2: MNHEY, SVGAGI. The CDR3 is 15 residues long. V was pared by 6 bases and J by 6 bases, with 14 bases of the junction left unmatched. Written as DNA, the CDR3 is TGTGCCAGCAGCAAGGACCGGGACAGACTGGGCGAGCAGTACTTC. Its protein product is CASSKDRDRLGEQYF.

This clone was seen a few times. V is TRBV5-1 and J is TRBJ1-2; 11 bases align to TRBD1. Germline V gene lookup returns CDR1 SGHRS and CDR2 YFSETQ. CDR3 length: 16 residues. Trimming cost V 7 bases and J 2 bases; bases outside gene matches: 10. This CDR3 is CASRYGTGGSNYGYTF. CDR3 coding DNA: TGCGCCAGCCGCTACGGGACAGGGGGTTCAAACTATGGCTACACCTTC.

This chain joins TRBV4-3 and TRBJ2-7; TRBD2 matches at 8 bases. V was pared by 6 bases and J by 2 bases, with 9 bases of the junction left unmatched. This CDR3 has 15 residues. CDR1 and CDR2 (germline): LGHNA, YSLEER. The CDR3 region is CASSPNPGLAYEQYF. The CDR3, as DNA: TGCGCCAGCAGTCCCAACCCGGGACTAGCCTACGAGCAGTACTTC.

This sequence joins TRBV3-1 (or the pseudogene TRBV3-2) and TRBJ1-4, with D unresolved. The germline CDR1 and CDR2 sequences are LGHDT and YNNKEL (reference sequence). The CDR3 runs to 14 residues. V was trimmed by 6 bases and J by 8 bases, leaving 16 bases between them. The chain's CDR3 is CASRLYAQSEKLFF. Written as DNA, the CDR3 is TGTGCCAGCAGGCTTTACGCCCAGTCGGAAAAACTGTTTTTT.

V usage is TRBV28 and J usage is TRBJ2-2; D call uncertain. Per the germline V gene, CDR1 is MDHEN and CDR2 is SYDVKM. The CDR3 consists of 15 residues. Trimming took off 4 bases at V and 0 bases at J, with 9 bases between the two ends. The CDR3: CASSSPHSNTGELFF. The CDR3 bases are TGTGCCAGCAGTTCTCCGCATTCGAACACCGGGGAGCTGTTTTTT.

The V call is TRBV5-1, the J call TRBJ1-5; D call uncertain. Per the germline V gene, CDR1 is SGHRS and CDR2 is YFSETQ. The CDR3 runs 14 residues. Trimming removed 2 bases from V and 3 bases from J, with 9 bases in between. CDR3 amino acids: CASSFSGPNQPQHF. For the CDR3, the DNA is TGCGCCAGCAGCTTCTCCGGTCCCAATCAGCCCCAGCATTTT.

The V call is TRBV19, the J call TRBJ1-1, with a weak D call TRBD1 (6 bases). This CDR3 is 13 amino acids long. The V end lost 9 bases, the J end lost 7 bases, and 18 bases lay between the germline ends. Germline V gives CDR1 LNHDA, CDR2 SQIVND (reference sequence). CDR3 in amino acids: CASHLTGTFEAFF. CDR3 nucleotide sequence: TGTGCCAGCCACCTGACAGGAACTTTTGAAGCTTTCTTT. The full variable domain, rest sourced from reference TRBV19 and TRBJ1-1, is DGGITQSPKYLFRKEGQNVTLSCEQNLNHDAMYWYRQDPGQGLRLIYYSQIVNDFQKGDIAEGYSVSREKKESFPLTVTSAQKNPTAFYLCASHLTGTFEAFFGQGTRLTVV.

CDR3 DNA sequence: TGTGCCAGCAGCTCACAACCTTCAGGGGGCGGTGAGACCCAGTACTTC. This translates into CASSSQPSGGGETQYF. This sequence joins TRBV7-2 and TRBJ2-5; TRBD1 aligns across 8 bases. CDR1 is SGHTA, CDR2 FQGNSA, per germline. V was pared by 4 bases and J by 5 bases, with 12 bases of the junction left unmatched. CDR3 length equals 16 residues.

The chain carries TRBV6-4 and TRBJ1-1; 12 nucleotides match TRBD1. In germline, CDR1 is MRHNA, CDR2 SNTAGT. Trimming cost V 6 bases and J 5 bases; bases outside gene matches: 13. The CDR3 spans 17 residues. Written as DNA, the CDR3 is TGTGCCAGCAGACCCCGGGACAGGGGGCGAAGTGGGACTGAAGCTTTCTTT. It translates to CASRPRDRGRSGTEAFF.

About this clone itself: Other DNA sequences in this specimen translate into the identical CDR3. The CDR3 DNA reads as TGTGCCAGCAGCTTGGGGACAGGGTACGAGCAGTACTTC. Translation gives CASSLGTGYEQYF. This rearrangement joins TRBV11-2 to TRBJ2-7; 9 positions match TRBD1. CDR1 and CDR2 from the germline V gene are SGHAT and FQNNGV. Unmatched junction bases numbered 1, after V lost 3 bases and J lost 4 bases. This CDR3 has 13 amino acids.

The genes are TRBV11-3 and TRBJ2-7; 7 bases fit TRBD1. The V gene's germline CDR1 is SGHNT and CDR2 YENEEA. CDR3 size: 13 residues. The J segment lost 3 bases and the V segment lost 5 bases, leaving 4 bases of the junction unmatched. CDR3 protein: CASSTRQGYEQYF. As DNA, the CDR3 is TGTGCCAGCAGCACCCGACAGGGCTACGAGCAGTACTTC.

The CDR3 DNA follows: TGTGCCAGCAGTTCCGGGACAGGGGAACGAAACATTCAGTACTTC. Its protein product is CASSSGTGERNIQYF. The V call is TRBV28, the J call TRBJ2-4; 10 nucleotides agree with TRBD1. V gave up 4 bases and J gave up 6 bases; unmatched junction bases: 6. Germline V gene lookup returns CDR1 MDHEN and CDR2 SYDVKM. The CDR3 loop spans 15 amino acids.

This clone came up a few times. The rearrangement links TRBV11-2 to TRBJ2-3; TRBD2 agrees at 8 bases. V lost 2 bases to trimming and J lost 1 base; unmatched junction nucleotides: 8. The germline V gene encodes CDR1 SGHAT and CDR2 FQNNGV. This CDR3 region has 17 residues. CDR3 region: CASSLRELAAGTDTQYF. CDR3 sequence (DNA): TGTGCCAGCAGCTTAAGGGAACTAGCGGCCGGCACAGATACGCAGTATTTT.